This T cell receptor (beta chain) was sequenced in a study of T-cell memory formation after mild COVID-19. Overall study findings and caveats: The SARS-CoV-2 specificity of second-wave clones reaching peak at day 37 remained unverified.

Comment on this clonotype: What it recognizes is unknown.

cDNA libraries for TCR alpha and TCR beta, carrying sample barcodes and UMIs, came from 5'RACE with constant-segment primers. TCRdb used MiXCR to reprocess the 5' RACE reads, holding one entry per CDR3 protein. The table records about half a million distinct CDR3 sequences, around a sixth of them present only once. The germline gives CDR1 SGHTA, CDR2 FQGNSA. V dropped 1 base and J dropped 3; count of bases not matched to a gene: 14. This CDR3 comprises 20 residues. The origin of this receptor is an adult woman who had mild COVID-19 (a few samples of this study predate the infection). Cell type and time point are not known. The J gene is TRBJ2-5, the V gene TRBV7-2; 13 bases match TRBD2. Sequencing used PBMCs or a T cell subset sorted from them (not recorded which). CDR3 sequence (DNA): TGTGCCAGCAGCTTAGGGACTAGCGGGAGACTAGAGGGGGGTAAAGAGACCCAGTACTTC. Its protein is CASSLGTSGRLEGGKETQYF.